What follows are 21 T cell receptor beta chains derived from one specimen sequenced in a study of blood T cells in healthy people across ages. PCR was performed a second time for about 7 to 11 cycles using a sample-barcoded 5' primer and a J-beta primer mix. One entry per CDR3 protein, called by TCRdb with MiXCR from the 5' RACE reads. The sample gives 900,000 to 950,000 distinct CDR3 sequences, under 35% of which show up once; roughly 10% is in the top ten. These data were also reused for a study on T cells of mothers and their children.

Sequencing input: blood. All receptors derive from a middle-aged woman in good health.

This chain uses TRBV15 with TRBJ1-2, with 10 bases identical to TRBD1. J was trimmed by 4 bases and V by 5 bases; bases with no gene match: 4. The CDR3 contains 14 residues. The V gene's germline CDR1 is LNHNV and CDR2 YYDKDF (reference sequence). CDR3 region: CATSRDRGTYGYTF. The DNA for the CDR3 is TGTGCCACCAGCCGGGACAGGGGTACCTATGGCTACACCTTC. Full variable domain (rest looked up from reference TRBV15 and TRBJ1-2): DAMVIQNPRYQVTQFGKPVTLSCSQTLNHNVMYWYQQKSSQAPKLLFHYYDKDFNNEADTPDNFQSRRPNTSFCFLDIRSPGLGDTAMYLCATSRDRGTYGYTFGSGTRLTVV.

This clonotype came up a few times. This sequence joins TRBV3-1 and TRBJ2-5; D is undetermined. This CDR3 comprises 14 residues. Trimming shortened V by 1 base and J by 8 bases, and 14 bases separated the two germline ends. Germline V CDR1 and CDR2: LGHDT, YNNKEL (reference sequence). The CDR3 sequence is CASSQVETRETQYF. In DNA, the CDR3 is TGTGCCAGCAGCCAAGTTGAGACAAGAGAAACCCAGTACTTC.

This clonotype has ten or more counts. V usage is TRBV29-1 and J usage is TRBJ2-7, with TRBD1 matching 7 bases. The V and J ends lost 6 bases and 2 bases, in that order; junction bases with no gene match: 7. Germline CDR1 and CDR2: SQVTM and ANQGSEA. The CDR3 runs 13 residues. CDR3 coding DNA: TGCAGCGTGAGGACAGGACTTACCTACGAGCAGTACTTC. Its protein product is CSVRTGLTYEQYF.

This clonotype was detected a few times. The CDR3 loop is CASSLRGGVPEAFF. The CDR3 nucleotides read TGTGCCAGCAGCCTAAGAGGCGGGGTCCCTGAAGCTTTCTTT. The V gene is TRBV14, the J gene TRBJ1-1, with D unresolved. The CDR3 sequence is 14 residues long. V was cut by 4 bases and J by 6 bases, with 15 bases left in between. Germline CDR1 SGHDN, CDR2 FVKESK.

The J gene is TRBJ2-5, the V gene TRBV7-9; D gene ambiguous. V lost 8 bases, J lost 2 bases, and 21 bases lay in between. Germline V gene data show CDR1 as SEHNR and CDR2 as FQNEAQ (reference sequence). The CDR3 sequence is 16 residues long. As DNA, the CDR3 is TGTGCCAGCGGATATCGGAACCACGGCCCTCAAGAGACCCAGTACTTC. Translation: CASGYRNHGPQETQYF.

A remark on this clonotype: The junction differs from germline at one of its ends, possibly a read error. The CDR3 protein is CASSFTGVEEKLFF. The DNA for the CDR3 is TGCGCCAGCAGCTTTACCGGTGTCGAAGAAAAACTGTTTTTT. The chain recombines TRBV7-9 with TRBJ1-4; D not certain. The CDR3 contains 14 residues. In germline, CDR1 is SEHNR, CDR2 FQNEAQ (reference sequence). The entire variable domain, with the rest obtained from reference TRBV7-9 and TRBJ1-4, is as follows: DTGVSQNPRHKITKRGQNVTFRCDPISEHNRLYWYRQTLGQGPEFLTYFQNEAQLEKSRLLSDRFSAERPKGSFSTLEIQRTEQGDSAMYLCASSFTGVEEKLFFGSGTQLSVL.

This clonotype was seen more than once but under ten times. This rearrangement joins TRBV28 to TRBJ2-1; 7 bases fit TRBD1. Germline CDR1 MDHEN, CDR2 SYDVKM. CDR3 length: 14 amino acids. The ends lost 3 bases at V and 4 bases at J; junction bases unmatched: 3. Written as DNA, the CDR3 is TGTGCCAGCAGTTTTTTACAGGGGTACAATGAGCAGTTCTTC. The encoded protein is CASSFLQGYNEQFF.

The chain carries TRBV5-1 and TRBJ1-2; 7 bases are a match to TRBD1. The J segment lost 6 bases and the V segment lost 4 bases, leaving 18 bases of the junction unmatched. Germline CDR1 is SGHRS and CDR2 is YFSETQ. This CDR3 is built from 17 residues. CDR3 amino acids: CASSPGTDYLRPHGYTF. CDR3 sequence (DNA): TGCGCCAGCAGCCCCGGGACAGACTATCTCCGACCCCATGGCTACACCTTC.

This clonotype was observed many times. The chain couples TRBV7-9 to TRBJ1-2; 7 bases map to TRBD1. V lost 0 bases to trimming and J lost 6 bases; unmatched junction nucleotides: 1. From germline, CDR1 is SEHNR and CDR2 FQNEAQ (reference sequence). This CDR3 has 13 amino acids. CDR3 sequence reads: CASSLAGGHGYTF. The CDR3 region has the DNA TGTGCCAGCAGCTTAGCAGGGGGCCATGGCTACACCTTC. Complete variable domain (other parts from reference TRBV7-9 and TRBJ1-2): DTGVSQNPRHKITKRGQNVTFRCDPISEHNRLYWYRQTLGQGPEFLTYFQNEAQLEKSRLLSDRFSAERPKGSFSTLEIQRTEQGDSAMYLCASSLAGGHGYTFGSGTRLTVV.

On this clonotype itself: The junction does not match germline at one end; this may be a read error. The CDR3 sequence: CASSLGGQRDEKLFF. The DNA of the CDR3 is TGTGCCAGCAGCTTAGGAGGACAGAGAGATGAAAAACTATTTTTT. V gene TRBV7-6 combines with J gene TRBJ1-4; D might be TRBD1 (6 bases). Per germline, CDR1 SGHVS and CDR2 FNYEAQ. The CDR3 length is 15 residues.

This clonotype has a count of ten or more. The rearrangement uses TRBV20-1 and TRBJ2-7; D may be TRBD1 (6 bases). The CDR3 spans 15 residues. Germline loops: CDR1 DFQATT, CDR2 SNEGSKA (reference sequence). Trimming stripped 4 bases from V and 2 bases from J, with 18 bases between. CDR3 protein: CSATPEGDRPYEQYF. For the CDR3, the DNA is TGCAGTGCTACCCCCGAGGGAGACAGGCCCTACGAGCAGTACTTC.

The chain has TRBV20-1 and TRBJ1-5; D gene uncertain. The germline CDR1 and CDR2 sequences are DFQATT and SNEGSKA (reference sequence). The CDR3 is made up of 16 amino acids. CDR3 bases: TGCAGCGTACCCGTTAGCAAACTTGAGAGCAATCAGCCCCAGCATTTT. Residues: CSVPVSKLESNQPQHF.

The chain links TRBV28 to TRBJ1-1; D unclear. Trimming shortened V by 5 bases and J by 3 bases, and 16 bases separated the two germline ends. In germline, CDR1 is MDHEN, CDR2 SYDVKM. The CDR3 covers 15 residues. The CDR3 DNA follows: TGTGCCAGCAGTAAATGGGATCGGGATGACACTGAAGCTTTCTTT. It encodes CASSKWDRDDTEAFF. Full variable domain (outside the CDR3, taken from reference TRBV28 and TRBJ1-1): DVKVTQSSRYLVKRTGEKVFLECVQDMDHENMFWYRQDPGLGLRLIYFSYDVKMKEKGDIPEGYSVSREKKERFSLILESASTNQTSMYLCASSKWDRDDTEAFFGQGTRLTVV.

This chain joins TRBV20-1 and TRBJ2-5; TRBD1 or TRBD2 may be the D gene (6 bases each). The germline CDR1 and CDR2 sequences are DFQATT and SNEGSKA (reference sequence). Trimming stripped 6 bases from V and 5 bases from J, with 16 bases between. CDR3 length: 13 amino acids. The CDR3 here is CSAYRVRGETQYF. CDR3 sequence (DNA): TGCAGTGCGTACAGGGTACGGGGGGAGACCCAGTACTTC.

In its sample, this clonotype was seen a few times. This chain connects TRBV20-1 to TRBJ1-6; possibly TRBD1 for D (6 bases). The ends were cut back, 4 bases at V and 0 bases at J, with 7 bases in the middle. Germline loops: CDR1 DFQATT, CDR2 SNEGSKA (reference sequence). The CDR3 has 14 residues. This CDR3 is CSAKQGSYNSPLHF. The DNA for the CDR3 is TGCAGTGCTAAACAGGGCTCCTATAATTCACCCCTCCACTTT.

A word on this clonotype: This may arise from a read error, as a much more abundant clone is one base away. The J gene is TRBJ2-5, the V gene TRBV20-1; D tentatively reads TRBD1 or TRBD2 (5 bases each). The DNA end lines up better with TRBJ2-7; the J call may be wrong. Germline CDR1 and CDR2: DFQATT and SNEGSKA (reference sequence). This CDR3 has 14 amino acids. In DNA, the CDR3 is TGCAGTGCTAGAGCCGGGGCAGGGTCCCTCGAGCAGTACTTC. It translates to CSARAGAGSLEQYF.

Notes on this clonotype: At one boundary the junction diverges from the germline segment, which might be a read error. This chain connects TRBV20-1 to TRBJ1-6; D not certain. This CDR3 comprises 13 residues. CDR1 is DFQATT, CDR2 SNEGSKA, per germline (reference sequence). This CDR3 is CSARVGSNSPPHF. The DNA for the CDR3 is TGCAGTGCTAGAGTAGGCTCCAATTCACCCCCCCACTTT.

This clonotype showed up many times. The V and J genes are TRBV5-1 and TRBJ2-3; maybe TRBD1 (5 bases). Per the germline V gene, CDR1 is SGHRS and CDR2 is YFSETQ. The CDR3 consists of 13 residues. V lost 4 bases to trimming and J lost 1 base, with 7 bases between them. In DNA, the CDR3 is TGCGCCAGCAGCCAACAGGGCACAGATACGCAGTATTTT. As protein: CASSQQGTDTQYF.

CDR3 bases: TGTGCCAGCAGCAAAGAAAGAGGGGGAGACGCTGAAGCTTTCTTT. Its protein is CASSKERGGDAEAFF. This rearrangement joins TRBV21-1 to TRBJ1-1; the listed D gene, TRBD1, was not tested against the DNA. TRBV21-1 is deemed a pseudogene. This CDR3 is 15 amino acids long.

V gene TRBV4-3 combines with J gene TRBJ2-4; a possible D gene is TRBD2 (6 bases). V lost 4 bases and J lost 8, with 12 bases in between. The CDR3 has 13 amino acids. Germline V lookup: CDR1 LGHNA, CDR2 YSLEER. The CDR3 DNA reads TGCGCCAGCAGCCGATTTGGGGAGGACATTCAGTACTTC. Protein sequence: CASSRFGEDIQYF.

V usage is TRBV19 and J usage is TRBJ1-5; no clear D gene. The CDR3 runs 15 residues. Germline assignment: CDR1 LNHDA and CDR2 SQIVND (reference sequence). Trimming removed 3 bases from V and 2 bases from J, with 11 bases in between. This chain's CDR3 is CASSIGRAGNQPQHF. For the CDR3, the DNA is TGTGCCAGTAGTATTGGTAGGGCCGGCAATCAGCCCCAGCATTTT.